This T cell receptor beta chain was identified during a study of radiotherapy plus CTLA-4 blockade in lung cancer. Study details: Objective responses were seen in about a sixth of patients, disease control in roughly 30%. Study results and limitations: Blood-borne expansion of tumor-derived TCR clones followed radiotherapy plus ipilimumab.

TCRdb keeps only in-frame clones here, not all; method: immunoSEQ multiplex PCR. The data contain about 97,000 clones, roughly 79% of them singletons. About this clone: No antigen is known for it.

Sequenced here: peripheral blood, sampled from a patient treated with radiotherapy plus ipilimumab. This TCR was sampled from a human donor with non-small cell lung cancer who had a partial response to radiotherapy plus ipilimumab. Some clones in this sample may be carry-over from other donors' samples.

CDR3 coding DNA: TGTGCCAGCAGCCGGGGGGGGGAGCTGTTTTTT. Its protein product is CASSRGGELFF. The rearrangement uses TRBV5-8 and TRBJ2-2, with D maybe TRBD2 (6 bases). V gave up 4 bases and J gave up 8 bases, with 6 bases separating them. The CDR3 is 11 residues long. Germline CDR1 and CDR2: SGHTS and YDEGEE.